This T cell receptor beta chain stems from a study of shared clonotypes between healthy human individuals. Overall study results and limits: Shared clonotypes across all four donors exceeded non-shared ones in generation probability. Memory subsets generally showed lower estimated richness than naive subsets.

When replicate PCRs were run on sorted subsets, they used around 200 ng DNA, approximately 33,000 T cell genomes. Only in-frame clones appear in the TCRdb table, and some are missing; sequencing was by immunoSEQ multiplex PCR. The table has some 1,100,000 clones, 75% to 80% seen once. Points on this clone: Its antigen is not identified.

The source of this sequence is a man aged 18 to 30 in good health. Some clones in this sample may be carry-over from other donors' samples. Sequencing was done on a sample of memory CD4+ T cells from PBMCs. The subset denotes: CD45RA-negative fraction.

In nucleotides, the CDR3 is TGCGCCAGCAGCCAAACCGGGACTAGCGGGCTCGAGCAGTACTTC. This gives the protein CASSQTGTSGLEQYF. The chain combines TRBV4-3 with TRBJ2-7; TRBD2 matches 12 bases. Germline V CDR1 and CDR2: LGHNA, YSLEER. Trimming took 2 bases from V and 6 from J; bases not matched to a gene: 5. The CDR3 covers 15 residues.